The 32 T cell receptor beta chains presented below share a single source sample, sequenced in a study of response to subunit inactivated influenza vaccine. MiXCR was run by TCRdb on the RT-PCR reads, yielding one entry per CDR3 protein. The table has some 600,000 distinct CDR3 sequences, approximately 15% seen once. The material sequenced was PBMCs from blood, taken 14 to 15 days before vaccination. Every receptor here comes from a man aged 45-65 years who received an inactivated influenza vaccine.

The gene calls are TRBV4-2 and TRBJ2-1, with 8 nucleotides matching TRBD2. V shed 3 bases and J 0 bases; nucleotides not matched to a gene: 4. The CDR3 covers 16 residues. Germline V gene data show CDR1 as LGHNA and CDR2 as YNFKEQ. The CDR3 sequence is CASSQELAASYNEQFF. The CDR3 DNA reads TGTGCCAGCAGCCAGGAACTAGCGGCCTCCTACAATGAGCAGTTCTTC.

This sequence joins TRBV6-2 or TRBV6-3 and TRBJ1-5; maybe TRBD1 (6 bases). The germline V gene encodes CDR1 MNHEY and CDR2 SVGEGT. Trimming took off 6 bases at V and 6 bases at J, with 9 bases between the two ends. The CDR3 consists of 12 residues. DNA of the CDR3: TGTGCCAGCAGAGGGGGTTCTCAGCCCCAGCATTTT. Amino acid sequence: CASRGGSQPQHF.

The sample holds a few counts of this clonotype. CDR3: CSARDWRVNEKLFF. Here the CDR3 DNA reads TGCAGTGCTAGAGATTGGAGGGTTAATGAAAAACTGTTTTTT. The rearrangement links TRBV20-1 to TRBJ1-4; D not certain. The CDR3 totals 14 residues. V was trimmed by 0 bases and J by 4 bases, leaving 9 bases between them. Germline-derived CDR1 and CDR2 are DFQATT and SNEGSKA (reference sequence).

The chain is built from TRBV5-1 and TRBJ2-3; D is perhaps TRBD2 (5 bases). V lost 4 bases, J lost 2 bases, and 14 bases lay in between. The CDR3 extends over 15 amino acids. Germline lookup yields CDR1 SGHRS and CDR2 YFSETQ. This CDR3 reads CASSGDYTDTDTQYF. The CDR3 DNA sequence: TGCGCCAGCAGCGGCGACTACACAGACACAGATACGCAGTATTTT.

V and J are TRBV29-1 and TRBJ2-1; the match to TRBD1 covers 7 bases. Germline V gene sequence: CDR1 SQVTM, CDR2 ANQGSEA. V shed 4 bases and J 0 bases; nucleotides not matched to a gene: 3. The CDR3 runs to 14 residues. The CDR3 sequence is CSVAGTVSYNEQFF. As DNA, the CDR3 is TGCAGCGTTGCAGGGACAGTCTCCTACAATGAGCAGTTCTTC.

In this sample, this clonotype turned up many times. V and J are TRBV9 and TRBJ2-3, with D unclear. V was trimmed by 3 bases and J by 2 bases, leaving 7 bases between them. The CDR3 runs to 13 residues. Germline-derived CDR1 and CDR2 are SGDLS and YYNGEE. CDR3 in amino acids: CASSGTPTDTQYF. The CDR3 DNA reads as TGTGCCAGCAGCGGCACTCCCACAGATACGCAGTATTTT.

The sample holds a few counts of this clonotype. The DNA of the CDR3 is TGTGCCAGCAGCCAAGTTGTAGGCTACGAGCAGTACTTC. Residues: CASSQVVGYEQYF. The chain employs TRBV14 and TRBJ2-7; D uncertain. Germline values: CDR1 SGHDN, CDR2 FVKESK. The CDR3 consists of 13 residues. Trimming left V 1 base short and J 3 bases short, with 7 bases between.

This clonotype has ten or more counts. J is TRBJ2-1 and V is TRBV4-2; D might be TRBD1 or TRBD2, each matching 5 bases. Germline assignment: CDR1 LGHNA and CDR2 YNFKEQ. V was cut by 0 bases and J by 1 base, with 13 bases left in between. This CDR3 spans 17 amino acids. The CDR3 sequence: CASSQDLGAESYNEQFF. CDR3 sequence (DNA): TGTGCCAGCAGCCAAGATCTCGGGGCGGAGTCCTACAATGAGCAGTTCTTC.

The gene calls are TRBV12-3 or TRBV12-4 and TRBJ1-4; a possible D gene is TRBD1 (5 bases). The CDR3 sequence is 14 residues long. Between the trimmed V and J ends, which lost 7 bases and 8 bases, there was a span of 17 bases. For the CDR3, the DNA is TGTGCCAGCAATCCAGACAGACGCGGGGAAAAACTGTTTTTT. Translation gives CASNPDRRGEKLFF.

The chain employs TRBV10-3 and TRBJ1-3; D unclear. From germline, CDR1 is ENHRY and CDR2 SYGVKD. Trimming removed 7 bases at V and 1 base at J, with 14 bases between. CDR3 size: 15 residues. DNA of the CDR3: TGTGCCATCACCCCTAATTGGTCTTCTGGAAACACCATATATTTT. Its translation is CAITPNWSSGNTIYF.

The V gene is TRBV6-2 or TRBV6-3, the J gene TRBJ2-1; 9 nucleotides match TRBD1. Unmatched junction bases numbered 8, after V lost 7 bases and J lost 4 bases. Germline CDR1 is MNHEY and CDR2 is SVGEGT. This CDR3 region has 15 residues. The CDR3 nucleotides read TGTGCCAGCAACGCGGGACAGGGATTGTACAATGAGCAGTTCTTC. It encodes CASNAGQGLYNEQFF.

In its sample, this clonotype was seen many times. This sequence joins TRBV12-3 or TRBV12-4 and TRBJ2-7; no definite D call. The V end was cut by 1 base, the J end by 2 bases, with 6 bases between. The CDR3 totals 13 residues. The CDR3 reads CASSLVGTYEQYF. The CDR3 DNA is TGTGCCAGCAGTTTAGTTGGCACCTACGAGCAGTACTTC.

This clonotype has more than one count but fewer than ten. The gene calls are TRBV20-1 and TRBJ2-1; a possible D gene is TRBD2 (6 bases). The germline V gene has CDR1 DFQATT and CDR2 SNEGSKA (reference sequence). V was pared by 6 bases and J by 1 base, with 25 bases between. The CDR3 has 18 amino acids. For the CDR3, the DNA is TGCAGTGCCAGGACGGGACTTGACTCAACCACATCCTACAATGAGCAGTTCTTC. Translation: CSARTGLDSTTSYNEQFF.

This clonotype was recorded at least ten times. The V call is TRBV5-1, the J call TRBJ2-7; TRBD1 might be the D (8 bases). The CDR3 length is 15 residues. CDR1 is SGHRS, CDR2 YFSETQ, per germline. V lost 5 bases to trimming and J lost 3 bases, with 18 bases between them. CDR3 amino acids: CASRRTTGDYYEQYF. For the CDR3, the DNA is TGCGCCAGCAGACGAACGACAGGGGACTACTACGAGCAGTACTTC.

This clonotype occurred a few times. V and J are TRBV11-2 and TRBJ2-1; 10 bases match TRBD2. The CDR3 covers 14 residues. V shed 5 bases, J shed 12 bases, and the junction held 10 bases outside the gene matches. Germline V lookup: CDR1 SGHAT, CDR2 FQNNGV. The CDR3 reads CASSHYGLAAMQFF. Here the CDR3 DNA reads TGTGCCAGCAGCCATTACGGACTAGCGGCCATGCAGTTCTTC.

The table lists this clonotype with a few counts. V gene TRBV29-1 combines with J gene TRBJ1-1; a possible D gene is TRBD1 (5 bases). This CDR3 comprises 13 residues. V lost 7 bases and J 2 bases, leaving 14 bases between the germline ends. Per the germline V gene, CDR1 is SQVTM and CDR2 is ANQGSEA. The CDR3 DNA reads TGCAGCGGGGGGGACGGGAGCAACACTGAAGCTTTCTTT. Encoded protein: CSGGDGSNTEAFF.

This clonotype was counted a few times. The chain is built from TRBV7-2 and TRBJ2-1; TRBD2 matches at 9 bases. In germline, CDR1 is SGHTA, CDR2 FQGNSA. The CDR3 spans 16 residues. After removal of 1 base from V and 8 bases from J, the junction contained 9 bases not matched to a gene. CDR3 sequence reads: CASSLGDGGGGHEQFF. For the CDR3, the DNA is TGTGCCAGCAGCTTAGGGGACGGCGGGGGGGGACATGAGCAGTTCTTC.

The rearrangement joins TRBV7-2 to TRBJ1-5; 9 bases are shared with TRBD1. V gave up 5 bases and J gave up 6 bases; unmatched junction bases: 2. CDR1 is SGHTA and CDR2 is FQGNSA in the germline V gene. The CDR3 runs to 13 residues. CDR3 bases: TGTGCCAGCAGCCGGGACAGGGTTCAGCCCCAGCATTTT. Its translation is CASSRDRVQPQHF.

The chain uses TRBV4-3 and TRBJ1-5, with D tentatively TRBD1 (6 bases). The V gene lost 5 bases and the J gene lost 6 bases, with 14 bases spanning the gap. Germline CDR1 and CDR2: LGHNA and YSLEER. The CDR3 is made up of 14 amino acids. CDR3 DNA sequence: TGCGCCAGCAGCAACAGGGCTGGGGGTCAGCCCCAGCATTTT. Encoded protein: CASSNRAGGQPQHF.

Ten or more counts support this clonotype. This chain joins TRBV7-2 and TRBJ2-7, with D unresolved. V was shortened by 5 bases and J by 4 bases, with 18 bases between the two germline ends. This CDR3 is built from 15 residues. Germline CDR1 reads SGHTA; CDR2 reads FQGNSA. The DNA of the CDR3 is TGTGCCAGCAGCATAGGATGGAGCAGCTCTTACGAGCAGTACTTC. Its protein product is CASSIGWSSSYEQYF.

The table lists this clonotype with a few counts. The chain links TRBV20-1 to TRBJ2-3, with D possibly being TRBD1 (6 bases). CDR3 length: 13 amino acids. V dropped 4 bases and J dropped 3 bases, with 11 bases sitting between them. Germline V gene sequence: CDR1 DFQATT, CDR2 SNEGSKA (reference sequence). The CDR3 reads CSATRQGTDTQYF. CDR3 nucleotides: TGCAGTGCTACTCGCCAGGGGACAGATACGCAGTATTTT.

This clonotype was observed a handful of times. V is TRBV6-1 and J is TRBJ2-5; D uncertain. The CDR3 has 14 amino acids. V dropped 1 base and J dropped 5 bases, with 11 bases sitting between them. The germline gives CDR1 MNHNS, CDR2 SASEGT. The CDR3 region is CASSEGSGSETQYF. In nucleotides, the CDR3 is TGTGCCAGCAGTGAAGGTTCTGGGTCGGAGACCCAGTACTTC.

J is TRBJ2-5 and V is TRBV2, with 13 nucleotides matching TRBD2. The germline gives CDR1 SNHLY, CDR2 FYNNEI. J was trimmed by 6 bases and V by 3 bases; bases with no gene match: 7. The CDR3 has 16 residues. CDR3 protein: CASSERGLAGRKTQYF. CDR3 sequence (DNA): TGTGCCAGCAGTGAGCGGGGACTAGCGGGGAGGAAGACCCAGTACTTC.

V is TRBV7-2 and J is TRBJ1-1, with D tentatively TRBD1 (5 bases). Germline V gives CDR1 SGHTA, CDR2 FQGNSA. V dropped 4 bases and J dropped 1 base, with 10 bases sitting between them. The CDR3 is 14 amino acids. The CDR3 spells CASSSPGQNTEAFF. The CDR3 region has the DNA TGTGCCAGCAGCTCGCCCGGACAGAACACTGAAGCTTTCTTT.

V usage is TRBV3-1 and J usage is TRBJ1-2; D uncertain. Germline CDR1 LGHDT, CDR2 YNNKEL (reference sequence). Trimming left V 6 bases short and J 2 bases short, with 10 bases between. This CDR3 has 13 residues. The CDR3 region is CASRPGLNYGYTF. The CDR3 DNA sequence: TGTGCCAGCAGGCCCGGGCTGAACTATGGCTACACCTTC.

The gene calls are TRBV19 and TRBJ2-2; D unresolved. Trimming removed 7 bases from V and 1 base from J, with 10 bases in between. Germline CDR1 reads LNHDA; CDR2 reads SQIVND (reference sequence). The CDR3 is made up of 14 amino acids. In nucleotides, the CDR3 is TGTGCCAGTAAGCGTCAGATGAACACCGGGGAGCTGTTTTTT. This codes for CASKRQMNTGELFF.

This sequence joins TRBV20-1 and TRBJ2-5; D perhaps matches TRBD1 (6 bases). CDR1 and CDR2 from the germline V gene are DFQATT and SNEGSKA (reference sequence). V was trimmed by 2 bases and J by 4 bases, leaving 17 bases between them. This CDR3 comprises 15 residues. CDR3 loop: CSARTPGRGGETQYF. The CDR3 nucleotides are TGCAGTGCTAGAACGCCGGGCCGAGGGGGAGAGACCCAGTACTTC.

This clonotype was found a few times. The rearrangement joins TRBV25-1 to TRBJ2-2, with 9 bases aligning to TRBD2. The CDR3 has 14 amino acids. V lost 8 bases and J lost 1; bases outside the gene matches: 2. In germline, CDR1 is MGHDK, CDR2 SYGVNS. Here the CDR3 DNA reads TGTGCCAGCGTAGCGGGGGTGAACACCGGGGAGCTGTTTTTT. The encoded protein is CASVAGVNTGELFF.

V and J are TRBV6-2 or TRBV6-3 and TRBJ2-3; D is possibly TRBD1 or TRBD2 (5 bases each). Germline lookup yields CDR1 MNHEY and CDR2 SVGEGT. The V and J ends lost 2 bases and 2 bases respectively, with 11 bases between them. The length of the CDR3 is 15 residues. CDR3 sequence: CASSYPGRITDTQYF. As DNA, the CDR3 is TGTGCCAGCAGTTACCCGGGACGAATCACAGATACGCAGTATTTT.

This clonotype was counted only a few times. The chain joins TRBV12-3 or TRBV12-4 to TRBJ1-2; unclear D gene. This CDR3 region has 13 residues. Trimming took 5 bases from V and 7 from J, leaving 14 bases between them. The CDR3 nucleotides read TGTGCCAGCAGTGGGAACCTGATACGTGGCTACACCTTC. Translation: CASSGNLIRGYTF.

The CDR3 DNA sequence: TGCGCCAGCAGTGATCCGGCCAATGAGCAGTTCTTC. Translating it yields CASSDPANEQFF. The chain carries TRBV10-1 and TRBJ2-1; D gene uncertain. The CDR3 spans 12 residues. The germline V gene encodes CDR1 WNHNN and CDR2 SYGVQD (reference sequence). V lost 3 bases to trimming and J lost 6 bases, with 6 bases between them.

The chain joins TRBV6-5 to TRBJ2-3; 8 positions agree with TRBD2. The CDR3 covers 16 residues. V trimming: 4 bases; J trimming: 6 bases; junction bases outside the gene matches: 12. CDR1 is MNHEY, CDR2 SVGAGI, per germline. In DNA form, the CDR3 reads TGTGCCAGCAGTTCACTACGCGGGGGGCGTGTTGATACGCAGTATTTT. It encodes CASSSLRGGRVDTQYF.